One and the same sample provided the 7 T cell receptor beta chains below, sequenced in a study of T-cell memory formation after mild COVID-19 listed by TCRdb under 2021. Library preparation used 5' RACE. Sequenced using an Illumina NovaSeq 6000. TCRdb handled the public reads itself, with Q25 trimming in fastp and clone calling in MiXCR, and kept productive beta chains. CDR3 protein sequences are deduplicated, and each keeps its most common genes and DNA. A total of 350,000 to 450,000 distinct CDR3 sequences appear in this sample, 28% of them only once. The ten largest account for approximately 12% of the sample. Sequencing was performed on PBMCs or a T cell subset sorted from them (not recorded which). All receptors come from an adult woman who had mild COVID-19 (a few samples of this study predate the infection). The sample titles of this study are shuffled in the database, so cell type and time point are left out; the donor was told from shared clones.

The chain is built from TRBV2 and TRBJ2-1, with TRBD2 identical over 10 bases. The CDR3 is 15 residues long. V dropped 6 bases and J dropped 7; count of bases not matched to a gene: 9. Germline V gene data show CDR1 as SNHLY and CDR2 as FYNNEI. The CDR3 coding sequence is TGTGCCAGCAGCCGAGCGGGGGGGTTCGAGAATGAGCAGTTCTTC. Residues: CASSRAGGFENEQFF. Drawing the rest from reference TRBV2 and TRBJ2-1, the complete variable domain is EPEVTQTPSHQVTQMGQEVILRCVPISNHLYFYWYRQILGQKVEFLVSFYNNEISEKSEIFDDQFSVERPDGSNFTLKIRSTKLEDSAMYFCASSRAGGFENEQFFGPGTRLTVL.

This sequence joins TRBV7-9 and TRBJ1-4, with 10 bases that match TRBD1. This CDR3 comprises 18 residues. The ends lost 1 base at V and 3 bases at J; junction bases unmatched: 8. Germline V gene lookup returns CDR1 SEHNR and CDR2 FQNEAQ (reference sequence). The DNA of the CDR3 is TGTGCCAGCAGCTTAGTCCCGGGACAGGGGTCGCCTAATGAAAAACTGTTTTTT. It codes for CASSLVPGQGSPNEKLFF.

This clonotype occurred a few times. CDR3: CSASGRGGNEQFF. The CDR3 nucleotides read TGCAGTGCTAGCGGGAGGGGGGGCAATGAGCAGTTCTTC. The V gene is TRBV20-1, the J gene TRBJ2-1, with TRBD2 identical over 8 bases. Germline V lookup: CDR1 DFQATT, CDR2 SNEGSKA (reference sequence). CDR3 length equals 13 residues. V lost 3 bases, J lost 6 bases, and 4 bases stayed unmatched.

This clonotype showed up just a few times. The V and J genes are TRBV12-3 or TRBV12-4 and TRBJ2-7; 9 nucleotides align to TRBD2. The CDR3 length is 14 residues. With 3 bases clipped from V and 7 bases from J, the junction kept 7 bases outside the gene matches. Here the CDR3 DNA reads TGTGCCAGCAGTTTTGGCGGGGGGGCCGGTGAGCAGTACTTC. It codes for CASSFGGGAGEQYF.

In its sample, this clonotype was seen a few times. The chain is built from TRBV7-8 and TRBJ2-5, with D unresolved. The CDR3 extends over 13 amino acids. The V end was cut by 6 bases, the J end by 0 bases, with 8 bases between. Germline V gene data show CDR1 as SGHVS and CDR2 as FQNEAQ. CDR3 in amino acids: CASRPENQETQYF. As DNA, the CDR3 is TGTGCCAGCAGACCGGAGAACCAAGAGACCCAGTACTTC.

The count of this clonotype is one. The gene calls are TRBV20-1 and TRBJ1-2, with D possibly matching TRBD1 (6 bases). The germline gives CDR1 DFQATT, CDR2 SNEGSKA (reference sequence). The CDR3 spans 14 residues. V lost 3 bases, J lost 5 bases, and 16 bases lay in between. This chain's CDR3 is CSASDGGSLYGYTF. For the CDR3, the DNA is TGCAGTGCTAGTGACGGGGGCTCCCTATATGGCTACACCTTC.

The CDR3 nucleotides read TGTGCCAGCAGCTTACGTCTAGCGGGAGGCCACAATGAGCAGTTCTTC. It translates to CASSLRLAGGHNEQFF. The V call is TRBV7-9, the J call TRBJ2-1, with 11 bases identical to TRBD2. This CDR3 comprises 16 residues. Trimming removed 2 bases from V and 5 bases from J; junction bases left unmatched: 5. Germline CDR1 and CDR2: SEHNR and FQNEAQ (reference sequence).